This T cell receptor (beta chain) was captured by sequencing in a study of molecular identifiers for immune sequencing clone quantification. Whole-study findings and limits: In naive cells, under 1% of molecules belonged to clones above 20 RNA copies, against over 97% in effector cells.

Germline assignment: CDR1 SEHNR and CDR2 FQNEAQ (reference sequence). Trimming removed 3 bases from V and 8 bases from J; junction bases left unmatched: 6. The CDR3 has 15 residues. On this clonotype itself: Its specificity is not known. The final CDR3 position lacks the conserved phenylalanine or tryptophan, pointing to a likely read error.

Each CDR3 protein gets one entry after TCRdb re-called the PCR reads with MiXCR. The profile shows about 630,000 distinct CDR3 sequences, less than 30% of them singletons. The sequence derives from a human donor in good health. Some libraries in this study had Jurkat cell RNA spiked in. Material: naive CD8+ T cells from blood, with Jurkat cell RNA spiked in. Subset of the sample: FACS-sorted CD8+CD4-CCR7+CD45RA+ naive T cells. V usage is TRBV7-9 and J usage is TRBJ2-2; 10 bases line up with TRBD1. The CDR3 DNA follows: TGTGCCAGCAGCTTCTCCGGGACAGGGGTTGGGGAGCTGTTTCTT. Protein: CASSFSGTGVGELFL.